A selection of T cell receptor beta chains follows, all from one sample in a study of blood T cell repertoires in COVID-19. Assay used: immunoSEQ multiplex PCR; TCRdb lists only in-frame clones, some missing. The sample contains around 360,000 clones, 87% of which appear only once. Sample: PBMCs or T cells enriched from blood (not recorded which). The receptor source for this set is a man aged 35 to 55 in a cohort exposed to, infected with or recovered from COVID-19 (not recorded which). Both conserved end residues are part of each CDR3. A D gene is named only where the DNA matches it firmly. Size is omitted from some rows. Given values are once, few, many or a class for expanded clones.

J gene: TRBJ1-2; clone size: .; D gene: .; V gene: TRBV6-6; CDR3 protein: CASSPTGSNYGYTF; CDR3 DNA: TGTGCCAGCAGCCCCACAGGATCGAACTATGGCTACACCTTC
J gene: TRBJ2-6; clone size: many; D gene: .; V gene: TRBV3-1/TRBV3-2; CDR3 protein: CASSQKTVYGANVLTF; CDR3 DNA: TGTGCCAGCAGCCAAAAAACAGTCTATGGGGCCAACGTCCTGACTTTC
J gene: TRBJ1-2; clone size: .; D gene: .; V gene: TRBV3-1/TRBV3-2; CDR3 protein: CASSPNRGGGYTF; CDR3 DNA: TGTGCCAGCAGCCCTAACCGGGGGGGAGGCTACACCTTC
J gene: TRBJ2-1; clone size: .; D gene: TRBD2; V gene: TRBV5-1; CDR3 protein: CASSLDGGGYNEQFF; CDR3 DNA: TGCGCCAGCAGCTTGGACGGCGGGGGATACAATGAGCAGTTCTTC
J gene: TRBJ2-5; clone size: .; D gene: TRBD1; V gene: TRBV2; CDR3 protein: CASSVRDRYF; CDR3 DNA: TGTGCCAGCAGCGTCCGGGACAGGTACTTC
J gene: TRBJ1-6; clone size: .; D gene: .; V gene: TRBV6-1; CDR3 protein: CASSEIMGADNSPLHF; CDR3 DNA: TGTGCCAGCAGTGAAATTATGGGGGCAGATAATTCACCCCTCCACTTT
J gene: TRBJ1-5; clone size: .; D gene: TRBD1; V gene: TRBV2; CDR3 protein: CASRGQYNQPQHF; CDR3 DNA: TGTGCCAGCAGGGGACAGTACAATCAGCCCCAGCATTTT
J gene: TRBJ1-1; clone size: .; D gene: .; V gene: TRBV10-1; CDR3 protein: CASTKTGNTEAFF; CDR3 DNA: TGCGCCAGCACAAAGACAGGGAACACTGAAGCTTTCTTT
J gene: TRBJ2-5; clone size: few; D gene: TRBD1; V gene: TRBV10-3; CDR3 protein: CAATAGTGGETQYF; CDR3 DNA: TGTGCCGCGACCGCCGGGACAGGGGGAGAGACCCAGTACTTC
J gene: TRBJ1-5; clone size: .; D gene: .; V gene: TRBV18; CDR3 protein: CASSPATGGNQPQHF; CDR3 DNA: TGTGCCAGCTCACCGGCGACAGGAGGCAATCAGCCCCAGCATTTT
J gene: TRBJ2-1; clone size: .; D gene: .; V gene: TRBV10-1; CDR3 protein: CASSENRDNTNEQFF; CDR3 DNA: TGCGCCAGCAGTGAGAACAGGGACAACACCAATGAGCAGTTCTTC
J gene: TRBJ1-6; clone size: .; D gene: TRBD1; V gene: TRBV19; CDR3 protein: CASSPDRGHRAPLHF; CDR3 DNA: TGTGCCAGTAGTCCGGACAGGGGGCATCGGGCACCCCTCCACTTT
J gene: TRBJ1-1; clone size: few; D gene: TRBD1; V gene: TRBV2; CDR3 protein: CASRKTGVPTEAFF; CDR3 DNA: TGTGCCAGCAGGAAGACAGGGGTACCCACTGAAGCTTTCTTT
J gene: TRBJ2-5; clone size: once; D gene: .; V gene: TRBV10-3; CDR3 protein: CAISEGGGRETQYF; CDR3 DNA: TGTGCCATCAGTGAGGGTGGAGGGCGAGAGACCCAGTACTTC
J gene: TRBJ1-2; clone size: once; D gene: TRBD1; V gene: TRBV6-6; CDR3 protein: CASSPAGGNYGYTF; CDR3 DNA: TGTGCCAGCAGTCCCGCAGGGGGAAACTATGGCTACACCTTC
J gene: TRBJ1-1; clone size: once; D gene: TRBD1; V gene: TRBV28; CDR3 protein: CASFITTGSNTEAFF; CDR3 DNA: TGTGCCAGCTTTATTACGACAGGGTCGAACACTGAAGCTTTCTTT
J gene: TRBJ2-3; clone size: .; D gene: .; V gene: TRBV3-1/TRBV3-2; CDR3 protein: CASNEWGSSTDTQYF; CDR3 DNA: TGTGCCAGCAACGAGTGGGGCTCTAGCACAGATACGCAGTATTTT
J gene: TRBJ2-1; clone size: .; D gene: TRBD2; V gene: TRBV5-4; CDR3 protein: CASIVYSGRGNEQFF; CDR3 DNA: TGTGCCAGTATAGTCTATAGCGGGAGAGGTAATGAGCAGTTCTTC
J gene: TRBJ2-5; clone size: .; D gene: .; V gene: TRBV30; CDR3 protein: CAWSVRYGVQETQYF; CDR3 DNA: TGTGCCTGGAGTGTACGGTACGGGGTCCAAGAGACCCAGTACTTC
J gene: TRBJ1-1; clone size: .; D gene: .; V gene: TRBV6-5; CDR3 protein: CAGGRGESTEAFF; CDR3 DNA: TGTGCCGGTGGTAGGGGCGAGAGCACTGAAGCTTTCTTT
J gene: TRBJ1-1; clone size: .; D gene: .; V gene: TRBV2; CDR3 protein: CASSERGGVNTEAFF; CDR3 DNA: TGTGCCAGCAGTGAAAGGGGGGGGGTGAACACTGAAGCTTTCTTT
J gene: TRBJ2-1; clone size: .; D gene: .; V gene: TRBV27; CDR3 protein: CASSLSLVDEQFF; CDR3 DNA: TGTGCCAGCAGTCTTAGTCTCGTCGATGAGCAGTTCTTC